The 8 T cell receptor beta chains presented below share a single source sample, sequenced in a study of graft-versus-host responses after intestinal transplantation. Assay used: immunoSEQ multiplex PCR; TCRdb lists only in-frame clones, some missing. Here the sample spans approximately 49,000 clones, approximately 95% being singletons. For these TCRs, the target antigens are not known. The source was unstimulated CD8+ T cells sorted from spleen or lymph node cells, collected before transplant. These receptors all come from a human donor who was the organ donor for an intestinal transplant.

CDR3 DNA sequence: TGTGCCAGCGGGCAATCAAATCAGCCCCAGCATTTT. Translated: CASGQSNQPQHF. V usage is TRBV6-6 and J usage is TRBJ1-5; D unclear. Germline CDR1 and CDR2: MNHNY and SVGAGI (reference sequence). V lost 8 bases and J lost 4, with 9 bases in between. This CDR3 has 12 residues.

V gene TRBV28 combines with J gene TRBJ2-6; a possible D gene is TRBD1 (5 bases). V was clipped by 5 bases and J by 0 bases, with 14 bases between them. Per the germline V gene, CDR1 is MDHEN and CDR2 is SYDVKM. The CDR3 has 17 residues. CDR3 amino acids: CASSPRAGNSGANVLTF. The CDR3, as DNA: TGTGCCAGCAGTCCCCGCGCAGGGAACTCTGGGGCCAACGTCCTGACTTTC.

This clone was counted a single time. V usage is TRBV6-1 and J usage is TRBJ2-5; D possibly corresponds to TRBD1 (5 bases). This CDR3 region has 13 residues. Germline loops: CDR1 MNHNS, CDR2 SASEGT. Trimming removed 8 bases at V and 5 bases at J, with 15 bases between. CDR3 protein: CASEGAGSETQYF. The CDR3 bases are TGTGCCAGCGAAGGGGCAGGTTCGGAGACCCAGTACTTC.

J is TRBJ2-7 and V is TRBV7-9, with D perhaps being TRBD1 or TRBD2 (6 bases each). The germline gives CDR1 SEHNR, CDR2 FQNEAQ (reference sequence). This CDR3 has 12 amino acids. The germline V and J ends were trimmed by 5 bases and 4 bases, with 9 bases remaining between them. The CDR3, as DNA: TGTGCCAGCAGCGAGGGGGGTTACGAGCAGTACTTC. It yields the protein CASSEGGYEQYF. Drawing the rest from reference TRBV7-9 and TRBJ2-7, the complete variable domain is DTGVSQNPRHKITKRGQNVTFRCDPISEHNRLYWYRQTLGQGPEFLTYFQNEAQLEKSRLLSDRFSAERPKGSFSTLEIQRTEQGDSAMYLCASSEGGYEQYFGPGTRLTVT.

The chain has TRBV19 and TRBJ2-1; no reliable D call. Germline assignment: CDR1 LNHDA and CDR2 SQIVND (reference sequence). The CDR3 totals 15 residues. V was clipped by 0 bases and J by 4 bases, with 10 bases between them. As DNA, the CDR3 is TGTGCCAGTAGTATAGATTTATACGGATACAATGAGCAGTTCTTC. It codes for CASSIDLYGYNEQFF.

V gene TRBV4-1 combines with J gene TRBJ2-7; D is perhaps TRBD1 (5 bases). The CDR3 sequence is 12 residues long. The germline gives CDR1 MGHRA, CDR2 YSYEKL. Trimming took off 3 bases at V and 2 bases at J, with 5 bases between the two ends. The CDR3 protein is CASSQDTYEQYF. In DNA, the CDR3 is TGCGCCAGCAGCCAGGACACCTACGAGCAGTACTTC.

This sequence joins TRBV11-2 and TRBJ1-6, with D tentatively TRBD1 (5 bases). CDR3 length equals 14 residues. The V gene's germline CDR1 is SGHAT and CDR2 FQNNGV. Between the trimmed V and J ends, which lost 3 bases and 7 bases, there was a span of 10 bases. This CDR3 is CASSFSGSNSPLHF. CDR3 coding DNA: TGTGCCAGCAGCTTTTCAGGGTCCAATTCACCCCTCCACTTT.

In this sample, this clone turned up once. The chain recombines TRBV7-9 with TRBJ1-2; unclear D gene. The V and J ends lost 1 base and 3 bases respectively, with 3 bases between them. This CDR3 has 12 residues. Germline assignment: CDR1 SEHNR and CDR2 FQNEAQ (reference sequence). This CDR3 is CASSLGDYGYTF. CDR3 coding DNA: TGTGCCAGCAGCTTAGGTGACTATGGCTACACCTTC.